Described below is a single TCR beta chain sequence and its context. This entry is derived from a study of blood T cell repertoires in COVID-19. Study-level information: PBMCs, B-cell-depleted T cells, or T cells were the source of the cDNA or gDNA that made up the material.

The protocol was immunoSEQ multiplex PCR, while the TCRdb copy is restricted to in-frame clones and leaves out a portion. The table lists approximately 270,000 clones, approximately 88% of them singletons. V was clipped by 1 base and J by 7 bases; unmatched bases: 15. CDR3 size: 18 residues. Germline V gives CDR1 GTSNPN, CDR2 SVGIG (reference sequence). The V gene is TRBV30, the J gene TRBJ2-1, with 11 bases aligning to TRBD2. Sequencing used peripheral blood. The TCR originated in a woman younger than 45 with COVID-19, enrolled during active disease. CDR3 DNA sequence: TGTGCCTGGAGTGCTGGGGGAGTAGCGGGAGGGCTAGGGAATGAGCAGTTCTTC. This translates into CAWSAGGVAGGLGNEQFF.